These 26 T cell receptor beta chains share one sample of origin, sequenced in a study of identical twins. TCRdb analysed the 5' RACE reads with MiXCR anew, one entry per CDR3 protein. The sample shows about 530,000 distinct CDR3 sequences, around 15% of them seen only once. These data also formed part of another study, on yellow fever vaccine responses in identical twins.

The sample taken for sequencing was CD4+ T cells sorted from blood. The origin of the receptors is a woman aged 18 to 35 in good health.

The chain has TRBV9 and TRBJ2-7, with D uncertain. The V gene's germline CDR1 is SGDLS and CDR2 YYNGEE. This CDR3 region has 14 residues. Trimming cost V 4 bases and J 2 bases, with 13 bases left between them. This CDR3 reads CASSREPATYEQYF. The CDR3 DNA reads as TGTGCCAGCAGCAGAGAGCCAGCCACCTACGAGCAGTACTTC.

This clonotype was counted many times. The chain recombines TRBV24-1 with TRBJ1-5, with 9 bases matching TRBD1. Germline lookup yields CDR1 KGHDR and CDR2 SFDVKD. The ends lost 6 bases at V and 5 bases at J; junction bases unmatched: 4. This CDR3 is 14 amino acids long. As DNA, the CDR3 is TGTGCCACCAGTTCCGGGACAGGGCATCAGCCCCAGCATTTT. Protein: CATSSGTGHQPQHF.

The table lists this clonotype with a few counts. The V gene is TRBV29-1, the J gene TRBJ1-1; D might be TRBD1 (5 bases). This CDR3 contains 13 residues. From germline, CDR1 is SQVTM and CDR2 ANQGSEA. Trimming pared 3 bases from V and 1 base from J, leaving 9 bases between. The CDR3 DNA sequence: TGCAGCGTTGACCCCAGGGAGAACACTGAAGCTTTCTTT. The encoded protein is CSVDPRENTEAFF.

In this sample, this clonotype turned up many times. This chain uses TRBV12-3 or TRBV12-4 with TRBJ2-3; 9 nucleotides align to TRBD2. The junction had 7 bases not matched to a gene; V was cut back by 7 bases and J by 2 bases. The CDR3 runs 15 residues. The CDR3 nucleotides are TGTGCCAGCACCTTTGGCGGGGGGGTCACAGATACGCAGTATTTT. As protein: CASTFGGGVTDTQYF.

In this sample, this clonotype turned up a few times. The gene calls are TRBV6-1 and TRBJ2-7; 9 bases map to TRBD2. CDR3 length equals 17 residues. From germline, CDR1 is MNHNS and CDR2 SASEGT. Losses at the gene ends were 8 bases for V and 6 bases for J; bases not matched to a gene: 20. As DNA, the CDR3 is TGTGCCAGCTCCAGAAGGGGTAGTGCGGGGGGGCTTCTCGAGCAGTACGTC. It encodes CASSRRGSAGGLLEQYV.

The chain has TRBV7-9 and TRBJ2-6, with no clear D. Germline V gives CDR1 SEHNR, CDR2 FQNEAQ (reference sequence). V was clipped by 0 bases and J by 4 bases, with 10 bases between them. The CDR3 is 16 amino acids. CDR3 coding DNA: TGTGCCAGCAGCTTAGCCCAGCCTCCCGGGGCCAACGTCCTGACTTTC. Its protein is CASSLAQPPGANVLTF.

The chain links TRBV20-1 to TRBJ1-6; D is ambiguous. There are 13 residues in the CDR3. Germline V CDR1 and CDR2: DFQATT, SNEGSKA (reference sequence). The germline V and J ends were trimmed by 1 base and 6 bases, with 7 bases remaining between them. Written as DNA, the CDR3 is TGCAGTGCTAGAGTCTTCGGTAATTCACCCCTCCACTTT. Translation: CSARVFGNSPLHF.

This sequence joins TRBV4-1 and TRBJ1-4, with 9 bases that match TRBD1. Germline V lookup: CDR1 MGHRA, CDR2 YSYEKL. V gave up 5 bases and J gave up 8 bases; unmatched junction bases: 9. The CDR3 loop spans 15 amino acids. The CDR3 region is CASSKGDRDDEKLFF. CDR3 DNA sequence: TGCGCCAGCAGCAAGGGGGACAGGGACGACGAAAAACTGTTTTTT.

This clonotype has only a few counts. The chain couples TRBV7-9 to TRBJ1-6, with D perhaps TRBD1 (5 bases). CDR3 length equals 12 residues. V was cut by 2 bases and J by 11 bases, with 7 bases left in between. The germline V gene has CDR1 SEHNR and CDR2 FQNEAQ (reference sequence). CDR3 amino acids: CASSLRQPPLHF. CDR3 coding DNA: TGTGCCAGCAGCTTACGACAGCCACCCCTCCACTTT.

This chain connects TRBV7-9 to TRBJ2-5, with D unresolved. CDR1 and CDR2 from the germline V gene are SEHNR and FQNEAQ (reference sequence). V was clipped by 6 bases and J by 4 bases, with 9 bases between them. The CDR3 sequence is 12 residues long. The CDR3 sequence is CASRQQAETQYF. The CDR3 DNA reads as TGTGCCAGCAGACAACAAGCAGAGACCCAGTACTTC.

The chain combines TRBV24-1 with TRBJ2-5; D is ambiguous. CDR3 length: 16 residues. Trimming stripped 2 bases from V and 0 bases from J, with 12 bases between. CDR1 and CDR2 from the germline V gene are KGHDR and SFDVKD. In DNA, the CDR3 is TGTGCCACCAGTGATTCCCGGACCGGAAACCAAGAGACCCAGTACTTC. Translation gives CATSDSRTGNQETQYF.

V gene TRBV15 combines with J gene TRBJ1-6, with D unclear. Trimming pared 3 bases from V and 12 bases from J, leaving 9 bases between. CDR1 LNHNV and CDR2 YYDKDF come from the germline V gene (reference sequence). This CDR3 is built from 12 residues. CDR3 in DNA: TGTGCCACCAGCAGGGAAACGGGACCCCTCCACTTT. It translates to CATSRETGPLHF.

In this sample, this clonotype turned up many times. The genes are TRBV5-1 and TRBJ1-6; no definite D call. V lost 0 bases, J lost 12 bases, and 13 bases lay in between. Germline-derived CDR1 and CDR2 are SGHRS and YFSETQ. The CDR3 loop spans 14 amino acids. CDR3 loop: CASSLGTVGEPLHF. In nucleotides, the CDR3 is TGCGCCAGCAGCTTGGGGACGGTGGGAGAACCCCTCCACTTT.

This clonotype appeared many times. The DNA for the CDR3 is TGTGCCAGCAGCCACAGGGGGGCCTTGAACACTGAAGCTTTCTTT. It specifies CASSHRGALNTEAFF. The V and J genes are TRBV12-3 or TRBV12-4 and TRBJ1-1; 8 nucleotides agree with TRBD1. V lost 6 bases and J lost 0; bases outside the gene matches: 6. This CDR3 comprises 15 residues.

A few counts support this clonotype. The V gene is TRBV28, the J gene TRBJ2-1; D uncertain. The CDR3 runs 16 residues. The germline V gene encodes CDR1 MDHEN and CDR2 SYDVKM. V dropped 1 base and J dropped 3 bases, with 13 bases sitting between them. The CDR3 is CASSLLSLSVYNEQFF. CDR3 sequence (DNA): TGTGCCAGCAGTTTATTGAGCTTATCGGTCTACAATGAGCAGTTCTTC.

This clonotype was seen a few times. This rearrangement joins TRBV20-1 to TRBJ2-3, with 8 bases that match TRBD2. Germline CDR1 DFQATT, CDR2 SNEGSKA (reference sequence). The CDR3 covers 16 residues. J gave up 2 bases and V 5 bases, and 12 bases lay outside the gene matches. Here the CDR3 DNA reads TGCAGTGCTCCCATGACTAGCGCATCATCCACAGATACGCAGTATTTT. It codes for CSAPMTSASSTDTQYF.

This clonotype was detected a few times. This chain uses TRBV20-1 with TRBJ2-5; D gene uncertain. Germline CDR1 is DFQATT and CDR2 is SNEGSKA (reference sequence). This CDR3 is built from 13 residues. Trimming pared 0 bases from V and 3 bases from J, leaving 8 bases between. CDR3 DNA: TGCAGTGCTAGAGATAAGTGGAAAGAGACCCAGTACTTC. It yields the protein CSARDKWKETQYF.

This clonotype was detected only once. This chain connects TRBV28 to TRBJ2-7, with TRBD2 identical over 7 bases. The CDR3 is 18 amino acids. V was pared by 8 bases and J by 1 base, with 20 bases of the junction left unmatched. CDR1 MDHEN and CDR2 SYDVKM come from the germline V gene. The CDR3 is CASPPSQASGRTSYEQYF. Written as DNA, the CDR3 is TGTGCCAGCCCCCCCAGCCAGGCTAGCGGACGAACTTCCTACGAGCAGTACTTC.

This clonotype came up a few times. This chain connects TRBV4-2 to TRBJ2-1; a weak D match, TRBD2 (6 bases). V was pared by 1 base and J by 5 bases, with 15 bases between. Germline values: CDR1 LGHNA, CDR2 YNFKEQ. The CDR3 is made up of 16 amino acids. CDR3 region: CASSQGVREYNNEQFF. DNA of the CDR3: TGTGCCAGCAGCCAAGGGGTCCGGGAGTACAACAATGAGCAGTTCTTC.

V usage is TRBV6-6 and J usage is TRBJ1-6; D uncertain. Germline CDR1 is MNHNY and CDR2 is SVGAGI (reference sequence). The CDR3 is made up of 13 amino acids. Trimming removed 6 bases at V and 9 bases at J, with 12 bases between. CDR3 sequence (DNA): TGTGCCAGCAGAACGGCCGATACTTCACCCCTCCACTTT. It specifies CASRTADTSPLHF.

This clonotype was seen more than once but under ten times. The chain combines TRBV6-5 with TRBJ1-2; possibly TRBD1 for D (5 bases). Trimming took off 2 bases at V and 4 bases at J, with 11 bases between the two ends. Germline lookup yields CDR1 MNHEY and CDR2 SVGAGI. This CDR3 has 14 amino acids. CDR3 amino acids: CASSYGQGFYGYTF. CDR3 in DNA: TGTGCCAGCAGTTACGGCCAGGGCTTCTATGGCTACACCTTC.

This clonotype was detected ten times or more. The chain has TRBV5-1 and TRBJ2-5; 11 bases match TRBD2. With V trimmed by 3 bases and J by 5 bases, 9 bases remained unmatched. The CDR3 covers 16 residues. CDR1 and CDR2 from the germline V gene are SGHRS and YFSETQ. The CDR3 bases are TGCGCCAGCAGCTATTCCGGGACTAGCGGTGATGAGACCCAGTACTTC. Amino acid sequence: CASSYSGTSGDETQYF. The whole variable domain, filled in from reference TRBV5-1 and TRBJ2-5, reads KAGVTQTPRYLIKTRGQQVTLSCSPISGHRSVSWYQQTPGQGLQFLFEYFSETQRNKGNFPGRFSGRQFSNSRSEMNVSTLELGDSALYLCASSYSGTSGDETQYFGPGTRLLVL.

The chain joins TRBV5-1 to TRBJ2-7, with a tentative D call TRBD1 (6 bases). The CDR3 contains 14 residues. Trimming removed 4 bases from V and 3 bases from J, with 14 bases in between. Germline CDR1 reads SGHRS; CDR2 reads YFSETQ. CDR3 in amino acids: CASSMTGGNYEQYF. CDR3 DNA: TGCGCCAGCAGCATGACAGGTGGCAACTACGAGCAGTACTTC.

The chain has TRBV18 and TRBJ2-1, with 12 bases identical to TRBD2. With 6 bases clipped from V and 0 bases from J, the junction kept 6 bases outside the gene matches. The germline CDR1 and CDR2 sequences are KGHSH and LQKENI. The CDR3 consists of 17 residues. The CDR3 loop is CASSSGTSGSSYNEQFF. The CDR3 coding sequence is TGTGCCAGCTCGTCTGGGACTAGCGGGTCCTCCTACAATGAGCAGTTCTTC. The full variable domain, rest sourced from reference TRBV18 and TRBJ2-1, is NAGVMQNPRHLVRRRGQEARLRCSPMKGHSHVYWYRQLPEEGLKFMVYLQKENIIDESGMPKERFSAEFPKEGPSILRIQQVVRGDSAAYFCASSSGTSGSSYNEQFFGPGTRLTVL.

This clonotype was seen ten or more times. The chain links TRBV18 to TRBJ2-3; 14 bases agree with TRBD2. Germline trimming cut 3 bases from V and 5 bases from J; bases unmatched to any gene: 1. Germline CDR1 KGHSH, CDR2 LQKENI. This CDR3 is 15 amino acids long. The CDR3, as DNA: TGTGCCAGCTCACCCGGGACTAGCGGGAGAGATACGCAGTATTTT. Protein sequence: CASSPGTSGRDTQYF.

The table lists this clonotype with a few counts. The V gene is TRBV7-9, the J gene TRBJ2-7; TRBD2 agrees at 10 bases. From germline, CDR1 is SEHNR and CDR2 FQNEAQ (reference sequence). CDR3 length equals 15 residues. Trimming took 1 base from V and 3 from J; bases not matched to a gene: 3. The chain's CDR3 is CASSLGSSGGYEQYV. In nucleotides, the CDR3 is TGTGCCAGCAGCTTAGGGTCTAGCGGGGGCTACGAGCAGTACGTC.